This TCR beta chain came from a study of early T cells in non-severe SARS-CoV-2 infection. Study background: Chains from this unsorted whole-blood bulk RNA could not be paired. Study-wide findings and caveats: Anti-spike CD8 specificities were favored by VDJdb matching, whose results missed private and CD4 specificities.

In this sample, this clonotype turned up a few times. The target antigen is unknown. The CDR3 is made up of 14 amino acids. Germline V gene data show CDR1 as ENHRY and CDR2 as SYGVKD. V was pared by 7 bases and J by 0 bases, with 6 bases of the junction left unmatched. Individual cDNA molecules each received unique molecular identifiers attached to them. A single record per CDR3 protein comes from TCRdb applying MiXCR to the 5' RACE reads. Seen here are fewer than 65,000 distinct CDR3 sequences, roughly 8% observed once, and the top ten hold about 10%. The specimen was whole blood, collected at baseline. The V and J genes are TRBV10-3 and TRBJ2-7; 7 nucleotides line up with TRBD1. The TCR originated in an adult who was a healthcare worker with PCR-confirmed SARS-CoV-2 infection or an uninfected control (not recorded which). Written as DNA, the CDR3 is TGTGCCATCACCGACAGGGAAAGCTCCTACGAGCAGTACTTC. Protein product: CAITDRESSYEQYF.